This T cell receptor (beta chain) was captured in a study of CD8 T cells in ankylosing spondylitis. Points from the study as a whole: Ankylosing spondylitis blood seemed to carry a telltale TCR beta motif made of under 10 highly homologous variants.

Germline CDR1 DFQATT, CDR2 SNEGSKA (reference sequence). V was clipped by 0 bases and J by 4 bases; unmatched bases: 3. The CDR3 extends over 15 amino acids. One entry per CDR3 protein, called by TCRdb with MiXCR from the 5' RACE reads. The data contain hundreds of thousands of distinct CDR3 sequences, over 9.5% of them singletons. With regard to this clonotype: Its antigen remains unidentified.

J is TRBJ2-2 and V is TRBV20-1; 9 bases are shared with TRBD1. The sequence was obtained from a male donor with ankylosing spondylitis. Sequencing was carried out using blood, either unsorted or a sorted T cell fraction (not recorded which). CDR3 nucleotide sequence: TGCAGTGCTAGAGATCGACAGGGGGGCACCGGGGAGCTGTTTTTT. This gives the protein CSARDRQGGTGELFF.